One and the same sample provided the 4 T cell receptor beta chains below, sequenced in a study of T cells after yellow fever vaccination. TCRdb re-called the 5' RACE reads with MiXCR, one entry per CDR3 protein. The sample holds about 320,000 distinct CDR3 sequences; around 4.5% are singletons and the top ten take approximately 19%. This material consisted of PBMCs, taken 15 days after the yellow fever booster vaccination. The receptors derive from a man between 18 and 35 years old who received the YFV17D yellow fever vaccine.

The genes are TRBV30 and TRBJ2-7; TRBD1 might be the D (6 bases). V was cut by 2 bases and J by 4 bases, with 15 bases left in between. The CDR3 is made up of 14 amino acids. CDR1 is GTSNPN, CDR2 SVGIG, per germline (reference sequence). The CDR3 sequence: CAWSNRVFSYEQYF. In DNA, the CDR3 is TGTGCCTGGAGTAACAGGGTTTTTTCTTACGAGCAGTACTTC. The full variable domain, in which reference TRBV30 and TRBJ2-7 provide the parts outside the CDR3, is SQTIHQWPATLVQPVGSPLSLECTVEGTSNPNLYWYRQAAGRGLQLLFYSVGIGQISSEVPQNLSASRPQDRQFILSSKKLLLSDSGFYLCAWSNRVFSYEQYFGPGTRLTVT.

This clonotype was seen at least ten times. The V gene is TRBV27, the J gene TRBJ2-7; perhaps TRBD2 as D (5 bases). V lost 4 bases to trimming and J lost 3 bases, with 7 bases between them. The CDR3 is 12 residues long. The V gene's germline CDR1 is MNHEY and CDR2 SMNVEV (reference sequence). CDR3 sequence: CASSSGIYEQYF. The CDR3 DNA is TGTGCCAGCAGTTCCGGGATCTACGAGCAGTACTTC.

The chain is built from TRBV14 and TRBJ1-4; D is possibly TRBD1 (5 bases). V was trimmed by 1 base and J by 0 bases, leaving 9 bases between them. The CDR3 totals 16 residues. Germline CDR1 SGHDN, CDR2 FVKESK. The CDR3 region has the DNA TGTGCCAGCAGCCAAGTTGGGACGGCAACTAATGAAAAACTGTTTTTT. This translates into CASSQVGTATNEKLFF.

This clonotype was counted a few times. The J gene is TRBJ1-5, the V gene TRBV10-3; the match to TRBD1 covers 7 bases. Germline CDR1 and CDR2: ENHRY and SYGVKD. The V gene end was trimmed by 9 bases and the J gene end by 0 bases; junction bases not matched to a gene: 8. This CDR3 spans 15 amino acids. In DNA, the CDR3 is TGTGCCATGACCTTGGACAGGTATAGCAATCAGCCCCAGCATTTT. It yields the protein CAMTLDRYSNQPQHF.